The rows below give T cell receptor beta chains drawn from one sample of a study of post-analysis software for immune sequencing data. Each CDR3 protein gets one entry after TCRdb re-called the PCR reads with MiXCR. The profile shows roughly 620,000 distinct CDR3 sequences, roughly 45% of them singletons. The sample comprised blood. Every receptor here comes from a girl aged 10 to 17 with multiple sclerosis. Both conserved end residues are part of each CDR3. D genes are given only for firm matches. Clone size is not always given. Where it is, it says once, few, many or a class for expanded clones.

v_call	j_call	clone_size	d_call	cdr3_nt	cdr3_aa
TRBV11-3	TRBJ2-7	-	TRBD1	TGTGCCAGCAGCTTAATTATCCAGGGGGCTTACGAGCAGTACTTC	CASSLIIQGAYEQYF
TRBV11-3	TRBJ2-2	-	-	TGTGCCAGCAGCTTGGAGGCCAGAGGGGAGCTGTTTTTT	CASSLEARGELFF
TRBV12-3/TRBV12-4	TRBJ2-5	few	TRBD1	TGTGCCAGCAGGGACAGGGAATACCAAGAGACCCAGTACTTC	CASRDREYQETQYF
TRBV11-3	TRBJ2-2	-	-	TGTGCCAGCAGCCGCCAGGGGGGAAACACCGGGGAGCTGTTTTTT	CASSRQGGNTGELFF
TRBV29-1	TRBJ2-2	-	TRBD1	TGCAGCGTTGGGAGAGGGGGCCTGAACACCGGGGAGCTGTTTTTT	CSVGRGGLNTGELFF
TRBV12-3/TRBV12-4	TRBJ2-1	few	-	TGTGCCAGCAGTACTAGGGGGTTTTACAATGAGCAGTTCTTC	CASSTRGFYNEQFF
TRBV20-1	TRBJ2-7	once	-	TGCAGTGCTAGAGCACCATTCTCAGGGTTCGAGCAGTACTTC	CSARAPFSGFEQYF
TRBV7-9	TRBJ1-1	-	-	TGTGCCAGCAGCTTAATAGGCCAGCCCGCTGGCGGGACTGAAGCTTTCTTT	CASSLIGQPAGGTEAFF
TRBV12-3/TRBV12-4	TRBJ1-4	-	-	TGTGCCAGCAGTGCAGGGGCGACAGCGTATAATGAAAAACTGTTTTTT	CASSAGATAYNEKLFF
TRBV5-1	TRBJ2-7	few	TRBD2	TGCGCCAGCAGCGTGGTAAGCGGGGCCTACGAGCAGTACTTC	CASSVVSGAYEQYF
TRBV3-1	TRBJ2-7	-	TRBD2	TGTGCCAGCAGCCAAGATCTGACTAGCGGTTATGAGCAGTACTTC	CASSQDLTSGYEQYF
TRBV11-2	TRBJ1-2	once	-	TGTGCCAGCAGCTGGGGACTGAACTATGGCTACACCTTC	CASSWGLNYGYTF
TRBV9	TRBJ2-7	-	-	TGTGCCAGCAGCGTAGCAGGGGTCGCCTACGAGCAGTACTTC	CASSVAGVAYEQYF
TRBV6-6	TRBJ2-3	-	-	TGTGCCAGCGAGGAGGGCACAGATACGCAGTATTTT	CASEEGTDTQYF
TRBV5-1	TRBJ1-2	-	TRBD1	TGCGTCAGCAGCTTGGACGGACAGGGGTTTTATGGCTACACCTTC	CVSSLDGQGFYGYTF
TRBV12-3/TRBV12-4	TRBJ1-1	once	-	TGTGCCAGCAGTCCCTTAGGAAGGCCCCTGAACACTGAAGCTTTCTTT	CASSPLGRPLNTEAFF